The next 13 T cell receptor beta chains were all read from a single sample in a study of blood T cell repertoires in COVID-19. The protocol was immunoSEQ multiplex PCR, while the TCRdb copy is restricted to in-frame clones and leaves out a portion. The profile covers approximately 240,000 clones, with about 90% appearing a single time and under 2.5% taken by the ten largest. The source material was PBMCs or T cells enriched from blood (not recorded which). All receptors come from a woman between 18 and 29 years old who had recovered from COVID-19.

J is TRBJ2-5 and V is TRBV4-3; 10 bases align to TRBD1. Germline CDR1 is LGHNA and CDR2 is YSLEER. The CDR3 covers 16 residues. V shed 2 bases and J 7 bases; nucleotides not matched to a gene: 10. This CDR3 is CASSQSQGDRGLTQYF. The DNA for the CDR3 is TGCGCCAGCAGCCAATCACAGGGGGACAGGGGTTTGACCCAGTACTTC.

The chain is built from TRBV25-1 and TRBJ1-1; 11 bases agree with TRBD1. With 6 bases clipped from V and 6 bases from J, the junction kept 0 bases outside the gene matches. Germline V gene data show CDR1 as MGHDK and CDR2 as SYGVNS. The CDR3 spans 12 residues. CDR3 sequence (DNA): TGTGCCAGCAGGGGACAGGGGGCTGAAGCTTTCTTT. As protein: CASRGQGAEAFF. Combining the CDR3 with reference TRBV25-1 and TRBJ1-1 gives the whole variable domain EADIYQTPRYLVIGTGKKITLECSQTMGHDKMYWYQQDPGMELHLIHYSYGVNSTEKGDLSSESTVSRIRTEHFPLTLESARPSHTSQYLCASRGQGAEAFFGQGTRLTVV.

The V call is TRBV10-3, the J call TRBJ2-3, with D uncertain. Germline V gene lookup returns CDR1 ENHRY and CDR2 SYGVKD. Between the trimmed V and J ends, which lost 0 bases and 6 bases, there was a span of 10 bases. The CDR3 has 14 amino acids. CDR3 sequence reads: CAISESGSYDTQYF. CDR3 nucleotide sequence: TGTGCCATCAGTGAGTCTGGTTCCTACGATACGCAGTATTTT.

J is TRBJ1-2 and V is TRBV3-1 (or the pseudogene TRBV3-2); D unresolved. This CDR3 is 12 amino acids long. V dropped 4 bases and J dropped 4 bases, with 7 bases sitting between them. The germline gives CDR1 LGHDT, CDR2 YNNKEL (reference sequence). CDR3 residues: CASSLRFYGYTF. The CDR3 DNA is TGTGCCAGCAGCCTGAGGTTCTATGGCTACACCTTC.

The chain is built from TRBV19 and TRBJ2-2; 7 bases align to TRBD2. Germline assignment: CDR1 LNHDA and CDR2 SQIVND (reference sequence). This CDR3 comprises 15 residues. With 5 bases clipped from V and 4 bases from J, the junction kept 7 bases outside the gene matches. CDR3 region: CASSGAGDFTGELFF. Here the CDR3 DNA reads TGTGCCAGTAGTGGGGCGGGAGACTTCACCGGGGAGCTGTTTTTT.

The V and J genes are TRBV20-1 and TRBJ1-1; D unclear. The V end lost 3 bases, the J end lost 1 base, and 9 bases lay between the germline ends. This CDR3 has 13 amino acids. Germline V CDR1 and CDR2: DFQATT, SNEGSKA (reference sequence). The CDR3 loop reads CSASRAGNTEAFF. The CDR3, as DNA: TGCAGTGCTAGTCGGGCGGGGAACACTGAAGCTTTCTTT.

J is TRBJ1-2 and V is TRBV2; a possible D gene is TRBD1 (5 bases). Between the trimmed V and J ends, which lost 5 bases and 1 base, there was a span of 8 bases. The CDR3 sequence is 13 residues long. CDR1 and CDR2 from the germline V gene are SNHLY and FYNNEI. CDR3 in amino acids: CASSLQDNYGYTF. The CDR3 nucleotides read TGTGCCAGCAGTTTACAGGATAACTATGGCTACACCTTC. The complete variable domain, with remaining parts taken from reference TRBV2 and TRBJ1-2, reads EPEVTQTPSHQVTQMGQEVILRCVPISNHLYFYWYRQILGQKVEFLVSFYNNEISEKSEIFDDQFSVERPDGSNFTLKIRSTKLEDSAMYFCASSLQDNYGYTFGSGTRLTVV.

This clone was picked up one time. V gene TRBV19 combines with J gene TRBJ2-1, with 9 bases fitting TRBD2. From germline, CDR1 is LNHDA and CDR2 SQIVND (reference sequence). The CDR3 is 16 amino acids. With 3 bases clipped from V and 4 bases from J, the junction kept 7 bases outside the gene matches. CDR3 bases: TGTGCCAGTAGTATGAGTGGCGGGAGGGTATACAATGAGCAGTTCTTC. It translates to CASSMSGGRVYNEQFF.

The V gene is TRBV19, the J gene TRBJ1-2; 8 bases match TRBD1. This CDR3 has 14 residues. The V segment lost 3 bases and the J segment 3 bases; nucleotides outside the gene matches: 3. Germline lookup yields CDR1 LNHDA and CDR2 SQIVND (reference sequence). The CDR3 DNA is TGTGCCAGTAGTATGACGGGACAGGACTATGGCTACACCTTC. It yields the protein CASSMTGQDYGYTF.

The chain is built from TRBV20-1 and TRBJ2-1; 7 bases map to TRBD2. The CDR3 extends over 14 amino acids. Germline V gene sequence: CDR1 DFQATT, CDR2 SNEGSKA (reference sequence). With V trimmed by 3 bases and J by 3 bases, 5 bases remained unmatched. The DNA for the CDR3 is TGCAGTGCTAGTAGACTAGCAATCTACAATGAGCAGTTCTTC. Amino acid sequence: CSASRLAIYNEQFF.

The rearrangement links TRBV28 to TRBJ2-2, with 9 bases matching TRBD1. V shed 6 bases, J shed 2 bases, and the junction held 7 bases outside the gene matches. Germline V gene lookup returns CDR1 MDHEN and CDR2 SYDVKM. This CDR3 comprises 16 residues. For the CDR3, the DNA is TGTGCCAGCAGACCTGGGGACAGGGATAACACCGGGGAGCTGTTTTTT. Its translation is CASRPGDRDNTGELFF.

The rearrangement uses TRBV18 and TRBJ2-3, with D possibly matching TRBD2 (6 bases). V was pared by 6 bases and J by 4 bases, with 14 bases between. CDR3 length: 14 residues. The V gene's germline CDR1 is KGHSH and CDR2 LQKENI. CDR3 bases: TGTGCCAGCTCGCGGGAATCCGGATCAGATACGCAGTATTTT. Its translation is CASSRESGSDTQYF.

About this clone: At one boundary the junction diverges from the germline segment, which might be a read error. The rearrangement links TRBV7-3 to TRBJ1-2, with unresolved D. This CDR3 is built from 13 residues. The germline CDR1 and CDR2 sequences are SGHTA and FQGTGA. DNA of the CDR3: TGTGCCAGCAGCTTAACCCCCTACGCCGTTAAGTCCTTC. Residues: CASSLTPYAVKSF. The complete variable domain, with remaining parts taken from reference TRBV7-3 and TRBJ1-2, reads GAGVSQTPSNKVTEKGKYVELRCDPISGHTALYWYRQSLGQGPEFLIYFQGTGAADDSGLPNDRFFAVRPEGSVSTLKIQRTERGDSAVYLCASSLTPYAVKSFGSGTRLTVV.